This T cell receptor (beta chain) is from a study of T cells after posttransplantation cyclophosphamide. Here immunoSEQ multiplex PCR was the method, and the copy in TCRdb shows in-frame clones only, minus some. This sample yields tens of thousands of clones, of which 95% to 99% are seen a single time; about 0.13% belongs to the top ten. V was shortened by 0 bases and J by 4 bases, with 10 bases between the two germline ends. Germline CDR1 is SGHDT and CDR2 is YYEEEE. The CDR3 contains 14 residues. The receptor comes from a man between 35 and 55 years old in good health, CMV-negative, and a related stem cell transplant donor. Sequencing was performed on naive CD8+ T cells sorted from PBMCs. The rearrangement joins TRBV5-6 to TRBJ1-2, with TRBD1 as a possible D gene (6 bases). The CDR3 DNA reads as TGTGCCAGCAGCTTGGGGACAGCGCCCTATGGCTACACCTTC. Translating gives CASSLGTAPYGYTF.